Listed below are T cell receptor beta chains from one sample, sequenced in a study of cytomegalovirus exposure and HLA in healthy donors. Produced via immunoSEQ multiplex PCR; TCRdb's table is partial and in-frame only. The sample gives around 130,000 clones, roughly 84% of which show up once; roughly 2.7% is in the top ten. The specimen sequenced was PBMCs. The receptors come from a man aged 50 to 59 in good health and CMV-seronegative. Each CDR3 is given with its conserved first and last residue. A D gene is named only where the DNA matches it firmly. Only some rows state a clone size, as once, few, many or a class for expanded clones.

CASSLGGGGADETQYF	TGTGCCAGCAGCTTAGGAGGCGGGGGGGCCGACGAGACCCAGTACTTC	TRBJ2-5	TRBV13	.	16	TRBD2
CASGDWGGRANYGYTF	TGTGCTAGTGGTGACTGGGGGGGGAGGGCTAACTATGGCTACACCTTC	TRBJ1-2	TRBV12-5	.	16	.
CASSSRQVTGELFF	TGTGCCAGCAGCTCGAGACAGGTCACCGGGGAGCTGTTTTTT	TRBJ2-2	TRBV5-8	.	14	.
CASSPQSQKNTEAFF	TGTGCCAGCTCACCACAGAGCCAAAAGAACACTGAAGCTTTCTTT	TRBJ1-1	TRBV18	.	15	.
CATSRNPGPYYEQYF	TGTGCCACCAGCAGAAACCCGGGTCCCTACTACGAGCAGTACTTC	TRBJ2-7	TRBV15	.	15	.
CASSFVEGGPETQYF	TGCGCCAGCAGCTTCGTAGAGGGGGGGCCGGAGACCCAGTACTTC	TRBJ2-5	TRBV5-1	once	15	.
CASRTGGGQETQYF	TGTGCCAGCAGAACAGGGGGGGGGCAAGAGACCCAGTACTTC	TRBJ2-5	TRBV4-2	.	14	.
CASSLVVPSYEQYF	TGCGCCAGCAGCTTGGTGGTACCCTCTTACGAGCAGTACTTC	TRBJ2-7	TRBV5-1	.	14	.
CASSLAGWGAGELFF	TGTGCCAGCAGCTTAGCGGGTTGGGGCGCCGGGGAGCTGTTTTTT	TRBJ2-2	TRBV7-9	.	15	.
CASSIVPTDTQYF	TGTGCCAGTAGTATAGTCCCGACAGATACGCAGTATTTT	TRBJ2-3	TRBV19	.	13	.
CASSLGDSGDEQFF	TGCGCCAGCAGCTTGGGGGACAGTGGAGATGAGCAGTTCTTC	TRBJ2-1	TRBV5-1	.	14	TRBD1
CASSGSGGNTDTQYF	TGTGCCAGCAGCGGTAGCGGGGGGAACACAGATACGCAGTATTTT	TRBJ2-3	TRBV9	few	15	TRBD2
CASSLLRSSYEQYF	TGTGCCAGCAGTTTATTGCGGAGCTCCTACGAGCAGTACTTC	TRBJ2-7	TRBV27	.	14	.
CAWRPDTYNEQFF	TGTGCCTGGAGGCCGGACACCTACAATGAGCAGTTCTTC	TRBJ2-1	TRBV30	.	13	.
CASSLYQYNEQFF	TGTGCCAGCAGCTTGTACCAGTACAATGAGCAGTTCTTC	TRBJ2-1	TRBV5-6	once	13	.
CASSVGVLGGQPQHF	TGTGCCAGCAGCGTAGGGGTCTTGGGGGGACAGCCCCAGCATTTT	TRBJ1-5	TRBV9	.	15	.
CASSQDSRGQTNYGYTF	TGCGCCAGCAGCCAAGATTCGCGGGGGCAGACTAACTATGGCTACACCTTC	TRBJ1-2	TRBV4-1	few	17	.
CASSLSRGENTIYF	TGTGCCAGCAGCTTATCGCGCGGGGAGAACACCATATATTTT	TRBJ1-3	TRBV5-4	.	14	.
CASRLQGDRMNTEAFF	TGTGCCAGCAGATTACAGGGGGATCGCATGAACACTGAAGCTTTCTTT	TRBJ1-1	TRBV27	.	16	TRBD1
CASSLGTGAGELFF	TGTGCCAGCAGCTTAGGGACAGGTGCCGGGGAGCTGTTTTTT	TRBJ2-2	TRBV7-2	once	14	TRBD1
CASQGDHQETQYF	TGTGCCAGCCAAGGGGATCACCAAGAGACCCAGTACTTC	TRBJ2-5	TRBV7-9	.	13	.
CASSLSEGNTEAFF	TGTGCCAGCAGCTTAAGCGAGGGGAACACTGAAGCTTTCTTT	TRBJ1-1	TRBV7-6	.	14	.
CATSRDGEVGWGEGYTF	TGTGCCACCAGCAGAGACGGGGAGGTCGGGTGGGGCGAAGGCTACACCTTC	TRBJ1-2	TRBV15	.	17	.
CASSLQGMNTEAFF	TGCGCCAGCAGCTTACAGGGCATGAACACTGAAGCTTTCTTT	TRBJ1-1	TRBV5-1	.	14	.
CASSQEEQSNQPQHF	TGTGCCAGCAGCCAAGAGGAACAGTCAAATCAGCCCCAGCATTTT	TRBJ1-5	TRBV4-2	once	15	.
CASSDTGNSNQPQHF	TGTGCCAGCAGTGATACAGGGAATAGCAATCAGCCCCAGCATTTT	TRBJ1-5	TRBV9	.	15	.
CASSFRGQGDTEAFF	TGTGCCAGCAGTTTTAGAGGACAGGGGGACACTGAAGCTTTCTTT	TRBJ1-1	TRBV6-5	once	15	TRBD1
CSAGQPYEQYF	TGCAGTGCGGGACAGCCCTACGAGCAGTACTTC	TRBJ2-7	TRBV20-1	.	11	TRBD1
CASSSTGTGGQETQYF	TGTGCCAGCAGCTCCACCGGGACAGGGGGCCAGGAGACCCAGTACTTC	TRBJ2-5	TRBV5-4	.	16	TRBD1
CASSRDSLYNSPLHF	TGTGCCAGCAGTCGGGACAGCCTATATAATTCACCCCTCCACTTT	TRBJ1-6	TRBV2	.	15	TRBD1
CASSPPHRGVTDTQYF	TGCGCCAGCAGCCCCCCTCACCGGGGGGTCACAGATACGCAGTATTTT	TRBJ2-3	TRBV4-1	.	16	TRBD2
CASSQVQGLGRSRDGYTF	TGCGCCAGCAGCCAAGTTCAAGGCTTGGGCAGGTCGAGGGATGGCTACACCTTC	TRBJ1-2	TRBV4-3	.	18	.
CAWSGAGSQSGANVLTF	TGTGCCTGGAGTGGAGCGGGGTCCCAATCTGGGGCCAACGTCCTGACTTTC	TRBJ2-6	TRBV30	.	17	TRBD2
CASKWTSGTYEQYF	TGTGCCAGTAAGTGGACTAGCGGAACCTACGAGCAGTACTTC	TRBJ2-7	TRBV19	.	14	TRBD2
CASSSGAYNEQFF	TGTGCCAGCTCGAGCGGGGCCTACAATGAGCAGTTCTTC	TRBJ2-1	TRBV28	.	13	TRBD2
CASSPTGTSGQPQHF	TGTGCCAGCAGCCCAACAGGGACCTCTGGTCAGCCCCAGCATTTT	TRBJ1-5	TRBV11-2	.	15	.
CASSETSGGAGEQYF	TGTGCCAGCAGCGAGACTAGCGGGGGGGCTGGAGAGCAGTACTTC	TRBJ2-7	TRBV9	.	15	TRBD2
CAISDARRGGATDTQYF	TGTGCCATCAGTGATGCCCGACGAGGGGGGGCCACAGATACGCAGTATTTT	TRBJ2-3	TRBV10-3	.	17	.
CASSLGQGRFGTQYF	TGCGCCAGCAGCTTAGGCCAGGGAAGGTTCGGTACGCAGTATTTT	TRBJ2-3	TRBV5-1	once	15	.
CASSKTPQGLEKLFF	TGTGCCAGTAGTAAAACCCCCCAGGGTTTGGAAAAACTGTTTTTT	TRBJ1-4	TRBV19	.	15	.
CASRTGAGSSGYTF	TGTGCCAGCAGGACAGGGGCAGGGTCAAGTGGCTACACCTTC	TRBJ1-2	TRBV6-1	.	14	TRBD1